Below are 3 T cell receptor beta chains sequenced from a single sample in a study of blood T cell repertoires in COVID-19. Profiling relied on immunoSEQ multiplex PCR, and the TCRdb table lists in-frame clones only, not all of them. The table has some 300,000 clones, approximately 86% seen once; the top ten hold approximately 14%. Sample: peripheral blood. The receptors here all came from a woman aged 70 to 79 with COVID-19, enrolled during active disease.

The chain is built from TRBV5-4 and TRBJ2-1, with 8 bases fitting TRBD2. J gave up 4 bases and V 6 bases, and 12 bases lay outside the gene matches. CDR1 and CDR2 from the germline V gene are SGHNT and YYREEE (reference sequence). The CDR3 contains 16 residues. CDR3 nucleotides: TGTGCCAGCACCCCTACGGGGGGGGGAGTTTACAATGAGCAGTTCTTC. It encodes CASTPTGGGVYNEQFF. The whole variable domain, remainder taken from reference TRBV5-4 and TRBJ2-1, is ETGVTQSPTHLIKTRGQQVTLRCSSQSGHNTVSWYQQALGQGPQFIFQYYREEENGRGNFPPRFSGLQFPNYSSELNVNALELDDSALYLCASTPTGGGVYNEQFFGPGTRLTVL.

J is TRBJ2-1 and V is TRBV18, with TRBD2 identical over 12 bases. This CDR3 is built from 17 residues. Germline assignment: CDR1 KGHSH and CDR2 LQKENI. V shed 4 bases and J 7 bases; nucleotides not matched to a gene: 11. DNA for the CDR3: TGTGCCAGCTCACTCATCCTAGCGGGGGGGCAGGTGAATGAGCAGTTCTTC. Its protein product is CASSLILAGGQVNEQFF. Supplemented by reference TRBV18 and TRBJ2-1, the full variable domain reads NAGVMQNPRHLVRRRGQEARLRCSPMKGHSHVYWYRQLPEEGLKFMVYLQKENIIDESGMPKERFSAEFPKEGPSILRIQQVVRGDSAAYFCASSLILAGGQVNEQFFGPGTRLTVL.

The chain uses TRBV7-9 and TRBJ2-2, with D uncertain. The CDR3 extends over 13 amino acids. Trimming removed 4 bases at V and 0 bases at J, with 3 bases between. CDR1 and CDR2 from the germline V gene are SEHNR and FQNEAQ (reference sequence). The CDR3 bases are TGTGCCAGCAGCTCCGCGAACACCGGGGAGCTGTTTTTT. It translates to CASSSANTGELFF.